Reported below is one T cell receptor beta chain. Its antigen remains unidentified. Libraries were prepared by immunoSEQ multiplex PCR; TCRdb keeps only in-frame clonotypes and omits some of them. The repertoire holds approximately 69,000 clones, with approximately 80% as singletons. V lost 3 bases and J lost 1, with 6 bases in between. CDR3 length: 13 amino acids. The germline V gene encodes CDR1 SNHLY and CDR2 FYNNEI. This sample was taken from a study of OX40 agonist ivuxolimab in advanced cancers. As for the study in general: Three patients got partial responses; one had hepatocellular carcinoma and two had cutaneous melanoma.

Broader study findings: Some nonresponders likewise displayed low normalized T-cell clonal expansion.

The sequence came from an adult with an advanced solid tumor such as melanoma, head and neck, liver or kidney cancer. The V gene is TRBV2, the J gene TRBJ1-1; D is undetermined. The material sequenced was CD4+ or CD8+ T cells sorted from blood, taken in a trial of the OX40 agonist ivuxolimab. The CDR3 region is CASSDFQNTEAFF. The CDR3, as DNA: TGTGCCAGCAGTGACTTCCAGAACACTGAAGCTTTCTTT. The full variable domain, completed using reference TRBV2 and TRBJ1-1, is EPEVTQTPSHQVTQMGQEVILRCVPISNHLYFYWYRQILGQKVEFLVSFYNNEISEKSEIFDDQFSVERPDGSNFTLKIRSTKLEDSAMYFCASSDFQNTEAFFGQGTRLTVV.